Listed here are 21 T cell receptor beta chains from one sample, sequenced in a study of cytomegalovirus exposure and HLA in healthy donors. In the PCR, 60 Vbeta and 13 Jbeta primers were used. Sequencing used immunoSEQ multiplex PCR; TCRdb keeps in-frame clones, though not all of them. The sample consists of about 140,000 clones, 80% of them appearing once. Sequences were obtained from PBMCs. These TCRs come from a young man in good health and CMV-seronegative.

The CDR3 protein is CASSLGGSSNQPQHF. The DNA for the CDR3 is TGTGCCAGCAGCTTGGGGGGCTCTAGCAATCAGCCCCAGCATTTT. The chain joins TRBV5-6 to TRBJ1-5, with TRBD1 as a possible D gene (5 bases). The CDR3 runs to 15 residues. V gave up 0 bases and J gave up 0 bases, with 7 bases separating them. Per germline, CDR1 SGHDT and CDR2 YYEEEE. Drawing the rest from reference TRBV5-6 and TRBJ1-5, the complete variable domain is DAGVTQSPTHLIKTRGQQVTLRCSPKSGHDTVSWYQQALGQGPQFIFQYYEEEERQRGNFPDRFSGHQFPNYSSELNVNALLLGDSALYLCASSLGGSSNQPQHFGDGTRLSIL.

This clone showed up just a few times. The chain employs TRBV4-1 and TRBJ1-4; 8 nucleotides align to TRBD1. V shed 2 bases, J shed 8 bases, and the junction held 13 bases outside the gene matches. The CDR3 is 17 amino acids. CDR1 and CDR2 (germline): MGHRA, YSYEKL. As DNA, the CDR3 is TGCGCCAGCAGCCAATCCGTTCAACAGGGGGTAGGGGAAAAACTGTTTTTT. This codes for CASSQSVQQGVGEKLFF.

This rearrangement joins TRBV6-1 to TRBJ1-6; possibly TRBD1 for D (5 bases). This CDR3 is built from 15 residues. V was shortened by 3 bases and J by 6 bases, with 12 bases between the two germline ends. Per the germline V gene, CDR1 is MNHNS and CDR2 is SASEGT. CDR3 loop: CASSEEGGVNSPLHF. The CDR3 region has the DNA TGTGCCAGCAGTGAGGAGGGAGGGGTTAATTCACCCCTCCACTTT.

The rearrangement joins TRBV5-1 to TRBJ2-1, with 12 bases lining up with TRBD2. V was pared by 4 bases and J by 3 bases, with 5 bases of the junction left unmatched. The CDR3 loop spans 16 amino acids. Germline V gives CDR1 SGHRS, CDR2 YFSETQ. CDR3: CASSRTSGTGYNEQFF. The CDR3 DNA reads TGCGCCAGCAGCCGGACTAGCGGGACCGGCTACAATGAGCAGTTCTTC. Drawing the rest from reference TRBV5-1 and TRBJ2-1, the complete variable domain is KAGVTQTPRYLIKTRGQQVTLSCSPISGHRSVSWYQQTPGQGLQFLFEYFSETQRNKGNFPGRFSGRQFSNSRSEMNVSTLELGDSALYLCASSRTSGTGYNEQFFGPGTRLTVL.

The V call is TRBV5-1, the J call TRBJ1-1; a possible D gene is TRBD1 (6 bases). This CDR3 is built from 16 residues. The germline gives CDR1 SGHRS, CDR2 YFSETQ. Trimming shortened V by 2 bases and J by 1 base, and 15 bases separated the two germline ends. CDR3: CASSFGTGKANTEAFF. As DNA, the CDR3 is TGCGCCAGCAGCTTCGGCACAGGGAAGGCGAACACTGAAGCTTTCTTT. Drawing the rest from reference TRBV5-1 and TRBJ1-1, the complete variable domain is KAGVTQTPRYLIKTRGQQVTLSCSPISGHRSVSWYQQTPGQGLQFLFEYFSETQRNKGNFPGRFSGRQFSNSRSEMNVSTLELGDSALYLCASSFGTGKANTEAFFGQGTRLTVV.

This clone occurred once. The V and J genes are TRBV27 and TRBJ2-7; TRBD2 agrees at 11 bases. J lost 0 bases, V lost 7 bases, and 2 bases had no gene match. Per germline, CDR1 MNHEY and CDR2 SMNVEV (reference sequence). This CDR3 comprises 14 residues. The CDR3 nucleotides are TGTGCCAGCATAACTAGCGGGAGCTCCTACGAGCAGTACTTC. Translated: CASITSGSSYEQYF.

This sequence joins TRBV9 and TRBJ2-3, with 8 bases aligning to TRBD2. Germline trimming cut 4 bases from V and 5 bases from J; bases unmatched to any gene: 15. Germline V gene sequence: CDR1 SGDLS, CDR2 YYNGEE. The CDR3 totals 17 residues. The CDR3 sequence is CASSKEGLGGSGDTQYF. CDR3 DNA sequence: TGTGCCAGCAGCAAAGAGGGACTAGGGGGTTCGGGAGATACGCAGTATTTT.

The rearrangement links TRBV2 to TRBJ1-3, with D tentatively TRBD1 (6 bases). The CDR3 runs to 15 residues. Germline V gene data show CDR1 as SNHLY and CDR2 as FYNNEI. Trimming stripped 3 bases from V and 0 bases from J, with 9 bases between. The chain's CDR3 is CASSDTQGSGNTIYF. DNA of the CDR3: TGTGCCAGCAGTGACACACAGGGCTCTGGAAACACCATATATTTT.

The genes are TRBV4-1 and TRBJ2-4; D might be TRBD2 (6 bases). The CDR3 totals 14 residues. Germline CDR1 and CDR2: MGHRA and YSYEKL. Trimming removed 8 bases at V and 8 bases at J, with 19 bases between. CDR3 nucleotides: TGCGCCAGCCGGGGCCCTGTTTCGGGAGACATTCAGTACTTC. Amino acids: CASRGPVSGDIQYF.

The J gene is TRBJ1-1, the V gene TRBV7-9; possible D gene TRBD1, 5 bases. The V and J ends lost 8 bases and 11 bases respectively, with 21 bases between them. Germline V lookup: CDR1 SEHNR, CDR2 FQNEAQ (reference sequence). The length of the CDR3 is 13 residues. The CDR3 loop reads CASWREGTPRAFF. The CDR3 DNA reads TGTGCCAGCTGGAGGGAGGGGACTCCTAGGGCTTTCTTT.

The chain recombines TRBV6-6 with TRBJ2-1, with TRBD2 identical over 7 bases. V trimming: 8 bases; J trimming: 2 bases; junction bases outside the gene matches: 0. The germline gives CDR1 MNHNY, CDR2 SVGAGI (reference sequence). The CDR3 runs to 12 residues. The CDR3 protein is CASGRAYNEQFF. Here the CDR3 DNA reads TGTGCCAGCGGGAGGGCCTACAATGAGCAGTTCTTC.

The chain recombines TRBV7-2 with TRBJ2-7, with 9 bases identical to TRBD1. The germline V gene encodes CDR1 SGHTA and CDR2 FQGNSA. The CDR3 has 14 residues. V dropped 6 bases and J dropped 5; count of bases not matched to a gene: 8. CDR3 nucleotide sequence: TGTGCCAGCAGTCCGGACAGGGGTTTGAACGAGCAGTACTTC. Amino acids: CASSPDRGLNEQYF.

The chain is built from TRBV9 and TRBJ2-3, with 7 bases lining up with TRBD2. The CDR3 contains 16 residues. Germline lookup yields CDR1 SGDLS and CDR2 YYNGEE. Losses at the gene ends were 7 bases for V and 2 bases for J; bases not matched to a gene: 13. Here the CDR3 reads CASRKSSSGPTDTQYF. In DNA form, the CDR3 reads TGTGCCAGCCGCAAATCCTCTAGCGGACCCACAGATACGCAGTATTTT.

The V call is TRBV7-8, the J call TRBJ1-6; possible D gene TRBD1, 5 bases. Trimming shortened V by 4 bases and J by 16 bases, and 17 bases separated the two germline ends. The CDR3 sequence is 13 residues long. CDR1 SGHVS and CDR2 FQNEAQ come from the germline V gene. In nucleotides, the CDR3 is TGTGCCAGCAGCTCGCCCAGGACACGTGCTCTCCACTTT. Its protein product is CASSSPRTRALHF.

The CDR3 here is CAMGTPNTGELFF. CDR3 nucleotide sequence: TGCGCCATGGGGACACCGAACACCGGGGAGCTGTTTTTT. The chain employs TRBV5-1 and TRBJ2-2; weak D call: TRBD1 (6 bases). The CDR3 sequence is 13 residues long. Per the germline V gene, CDR1 is SGHRS and CDR2 is YFSETQ. The V end lost 9 bases, the J end lost 0 bases, and 9 bases lay between the germline ends.

The J gene is TRBJ1-3, the V gene TRBV6-5; D remains ambiguous. The CDR3 loop spans 14 amino acids. Deletions cut 6 bases from V and 1 base from J, with 10 bases between. Looked up from germline, CDR1 is MNHEY and CDR2 is SVGAGI. The CDR3 DNA follows: TGTGCCAGCAGACTCCGAGGGTCTGGAAACACCATATATTTT. Its protein is CASRLRGSGNTIYF.

This chain links TRBV5-1 with TRBJ2-3; TRBD2 agrees at 12 bases. Germline CDR1 SGHRS, CDR2 YFSETQ. The CDR3 covers 15 residues. The V gene end was trimmed by 7 bases and the J gene end by 7 bases; junction bases not matched to a gene: 10. CDR3 nucleotide sequence: TGCGCCAGCGAACCGACTAGCGGGGGAGCTTATACGCAGTATTTT. Translating gives CASEPTSGGAYTQYF.

The rearrangement links TRBV6-6 to TRBJ1-1; D call uncertain. Germline V gene sequence: CDR1 MNHNY, CDR2 SVGAGI (reference sequence). The germline V and J ends were trimmed by 2 bases and 8 bases, with 6 bases remaining between them. The CDR3 runs to 11 residues. In DNA, the CDR3 is TGTGCCAGCAGTTACGACAAAGAAGCTTTCTTT. Translated: CASSYDKEAFF.

The J gene is TRBJ2-7, the V gene TRBV5-4, with TRBD1 identical over 8 bases. V was clipped by 1 base and J by 5 bases; unmatched bases: 8. This CDR3 comprises 15 residues. Germline assignment: CDR1 SGHNT and CDR2 YYREEE (reference sequence). The chain's CDR3 is CASSLREQGVHEQYF. The CDR3 DNA is TGTGCCAGCAGCTTGAGGGAACAGGGGGTCCACGAGCAGTACTTC.

The rearrangement uses TRBV19 and TRBJ1-3, with D hard to call. CDR1 and CDR2 from the germline V gene are LNHDA and SQIVND (reference sequence). This CDR3 region has 14 residues. The V gene lost 7 bases and the J gene lost 4 bases, with 14 bases spanning the gap. CDR3 sequence: CASTNSGAGNTIYF. The CDR3 region has the DNA TGTGCCAGTACCAATTCAGGTGCAGGAAACACCATATATTTT.

The chain couples TRBV10-1 to TRBJ2-1; TRBD2 might be the D (5 bases). The CDR3 contains 17 residues. Germline CDR1 reads WNHNN; CDR2 reads SYGVQD (reference sequence). V was clipped by 4 bases and J by 0 bases, with 16 bases between them. CDR3 in amino acids: CASSGTAVGSSYNEQFF. The CDR3 DNA reads as TGCGCCAGCAGTGGGACGGCGGTGGGGAGCTCCTACAATGAGCAGTTCTTC.